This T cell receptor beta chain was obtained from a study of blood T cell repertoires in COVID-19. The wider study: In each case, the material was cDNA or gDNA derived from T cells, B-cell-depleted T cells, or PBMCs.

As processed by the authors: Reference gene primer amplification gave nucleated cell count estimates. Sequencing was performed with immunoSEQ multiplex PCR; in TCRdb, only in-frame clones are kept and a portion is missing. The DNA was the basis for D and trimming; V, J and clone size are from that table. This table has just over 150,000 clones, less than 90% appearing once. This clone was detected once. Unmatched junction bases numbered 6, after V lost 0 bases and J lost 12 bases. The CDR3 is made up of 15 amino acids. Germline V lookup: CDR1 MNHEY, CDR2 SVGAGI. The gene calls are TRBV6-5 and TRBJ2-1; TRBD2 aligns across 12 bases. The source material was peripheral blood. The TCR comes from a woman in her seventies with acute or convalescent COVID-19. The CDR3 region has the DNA TGTGCCAGCAGTTACTCTCGGCTAGCGGGGGGGCGGCAGTTCTTC. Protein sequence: CASSYSRLAGGRQFF.